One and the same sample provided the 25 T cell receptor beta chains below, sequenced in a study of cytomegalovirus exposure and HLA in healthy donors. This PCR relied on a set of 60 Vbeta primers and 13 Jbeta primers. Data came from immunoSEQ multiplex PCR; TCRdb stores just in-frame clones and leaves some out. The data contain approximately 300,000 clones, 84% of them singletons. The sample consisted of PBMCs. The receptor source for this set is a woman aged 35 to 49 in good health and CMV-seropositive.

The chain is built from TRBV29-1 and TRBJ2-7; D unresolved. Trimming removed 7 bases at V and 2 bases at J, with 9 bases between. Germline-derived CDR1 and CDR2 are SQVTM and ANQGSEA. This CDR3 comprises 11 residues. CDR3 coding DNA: TGCAGCGCCGGGTCTACCTACGAGCAGTACTTC. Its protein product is CSAGSTYEQYF.

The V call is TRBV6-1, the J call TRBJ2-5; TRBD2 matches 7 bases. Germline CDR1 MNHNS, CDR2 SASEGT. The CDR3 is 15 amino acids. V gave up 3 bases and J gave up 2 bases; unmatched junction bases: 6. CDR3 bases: TGTGCCAGCAGTGAGTTCCAGGGACTACAAGAGACCCAGTACTTC. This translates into CASSEFQGLQETQYF.

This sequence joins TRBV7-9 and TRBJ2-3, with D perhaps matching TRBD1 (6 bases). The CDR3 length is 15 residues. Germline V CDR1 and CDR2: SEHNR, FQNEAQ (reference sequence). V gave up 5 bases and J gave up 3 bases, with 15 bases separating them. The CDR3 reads CASSLLGGTTDTQYF. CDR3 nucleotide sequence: TGTGCCAGCAGCCTGCTAGGGGGTACAACAGATACGCAGTATTTT. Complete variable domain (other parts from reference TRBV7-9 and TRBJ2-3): DTGVSQNPRHKITKRGQNVTFRCDPISEHNRLYWYRQTLGQGPEFLTYFQNEAQLEKSRLLSDRFSAERPKGSFSTLEIQRTEQGDSAMYLCASSLLGGTTDTQYFGPGTRLTVL.

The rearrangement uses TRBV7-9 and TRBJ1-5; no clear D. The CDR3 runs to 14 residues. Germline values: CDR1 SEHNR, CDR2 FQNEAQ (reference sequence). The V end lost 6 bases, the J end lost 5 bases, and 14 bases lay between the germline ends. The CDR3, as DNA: TGTGCCAGCAGTTCATCGGGGAGCCATCAGCCCCAGCATTTT. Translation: CASSSSGSHQPQHF.

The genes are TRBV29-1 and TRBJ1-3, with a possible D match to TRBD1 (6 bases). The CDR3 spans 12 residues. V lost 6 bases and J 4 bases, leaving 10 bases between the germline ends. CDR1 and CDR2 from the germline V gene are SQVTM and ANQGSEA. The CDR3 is CSVDRGGNTIYF. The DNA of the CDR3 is TGCAGCGTGGACAGAGGGGGAAACACCATATATTTT.

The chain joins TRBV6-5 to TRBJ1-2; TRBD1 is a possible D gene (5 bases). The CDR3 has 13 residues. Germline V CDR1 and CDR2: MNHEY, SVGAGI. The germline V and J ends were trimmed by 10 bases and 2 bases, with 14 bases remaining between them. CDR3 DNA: TGTGCCACTAAGGGACTTGGAAACTATGGCTACACCTTC. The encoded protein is CATKGLGNYGYTF.

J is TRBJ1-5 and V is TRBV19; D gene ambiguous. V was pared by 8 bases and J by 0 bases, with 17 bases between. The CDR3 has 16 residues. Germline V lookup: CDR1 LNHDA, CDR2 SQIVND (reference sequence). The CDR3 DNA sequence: TGTGCCAGTTCTAGGTCCAGACTGTATAGCAATCAGCCCCAGCATTTT. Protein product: CASSRSRLYSNQPQHF.

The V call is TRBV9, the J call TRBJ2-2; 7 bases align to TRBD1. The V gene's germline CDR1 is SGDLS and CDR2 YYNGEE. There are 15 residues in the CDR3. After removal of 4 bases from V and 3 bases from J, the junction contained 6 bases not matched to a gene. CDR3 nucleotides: TGTGCCAGCAGCCCCAGACAGGGATACACCGGGGAGCTGTTTTTT. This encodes CASSPRQGYTGELFF.

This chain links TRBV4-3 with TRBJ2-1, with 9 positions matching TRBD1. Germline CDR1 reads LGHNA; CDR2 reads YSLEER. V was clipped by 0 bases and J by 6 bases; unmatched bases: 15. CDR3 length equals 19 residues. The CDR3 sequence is CASSQEQGAAKVGGNEQFF. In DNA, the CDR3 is TGCGCCAGCAGCCAAGAACAGGGGGCGGCCAAAGTCGGGGGCAATGAGCAGTTCTTC.

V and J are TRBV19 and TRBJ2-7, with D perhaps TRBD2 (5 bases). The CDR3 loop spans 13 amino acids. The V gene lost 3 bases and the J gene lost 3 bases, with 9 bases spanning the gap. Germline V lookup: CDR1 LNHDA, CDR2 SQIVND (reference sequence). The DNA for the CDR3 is TGTGCCAGTAGTATCGGACGGGGCTACGAGCAGTACTTC. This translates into CASSIGRGYEQYF. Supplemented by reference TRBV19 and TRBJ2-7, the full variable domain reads DGGITQSPKYLFRKEGQNVTLSCEQNLNHDAMYWYRQDPGQGLRLIYYSQIVNDFQKGDIAEGYSVSREKKESFPLTVTSAQKNPTAFYLCASSIGRGYEQYFGPGTRLTVT.

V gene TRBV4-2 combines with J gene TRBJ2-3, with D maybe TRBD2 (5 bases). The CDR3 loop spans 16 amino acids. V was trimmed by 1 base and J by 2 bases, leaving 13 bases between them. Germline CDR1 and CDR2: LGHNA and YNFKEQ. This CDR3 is CASSQGRYSATDTQYF. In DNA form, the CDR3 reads TGTGCCAGCAGCCAAGGGAGGTACAGCGCCACAGATACGCAGTATTTT.

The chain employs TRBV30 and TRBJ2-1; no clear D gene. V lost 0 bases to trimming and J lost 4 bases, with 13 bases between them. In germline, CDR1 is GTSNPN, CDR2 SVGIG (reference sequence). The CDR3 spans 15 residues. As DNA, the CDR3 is TGTGCCTGGAGTGTTGGCTTACCGTCTTACAATGAGCAGTTCTTC. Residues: CAWSVGLPSYNEQFF.

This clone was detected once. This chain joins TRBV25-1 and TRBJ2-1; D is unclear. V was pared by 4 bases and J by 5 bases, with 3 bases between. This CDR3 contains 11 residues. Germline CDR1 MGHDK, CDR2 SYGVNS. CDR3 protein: CASSANNEQFF. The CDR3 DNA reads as TGTGCCAGCAGTGCAAACAATGAGCAGTTCTTC.

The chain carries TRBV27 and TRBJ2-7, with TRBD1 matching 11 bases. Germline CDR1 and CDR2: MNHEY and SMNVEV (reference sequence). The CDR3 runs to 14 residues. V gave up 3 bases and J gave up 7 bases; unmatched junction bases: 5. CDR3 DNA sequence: TGTGCCAGCAGTTTCGGACAGGGGGCTGGTGAGCAGTACTTC. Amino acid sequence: CASSFGQGAGEQYF.

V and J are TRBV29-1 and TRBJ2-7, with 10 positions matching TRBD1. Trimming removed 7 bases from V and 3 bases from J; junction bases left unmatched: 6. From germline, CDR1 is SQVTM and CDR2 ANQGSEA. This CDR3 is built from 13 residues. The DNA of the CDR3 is TGCAGCGCCCTCCGGGACAGGGGCTACGAGCAGTACTTC. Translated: CSALRDRGYEQYF.

CDR3: CASRRSSGREGEQYF. In DNA form, the CDR3 reads TGTGCCAGCAGAAGATCTAGCGGGAGGGAGGGGGAGCAGTACTTC. The gene calls are TRBV28 and TRBJ2-7; 12 nucleotides line up with TRBD2. The germline gives CDR1 MDHEN, CDR2 SYDVKM. J lost 7 bases, V lost 6 bases, and 10 bases had no gene match. This CDR3 contains 15 residues.

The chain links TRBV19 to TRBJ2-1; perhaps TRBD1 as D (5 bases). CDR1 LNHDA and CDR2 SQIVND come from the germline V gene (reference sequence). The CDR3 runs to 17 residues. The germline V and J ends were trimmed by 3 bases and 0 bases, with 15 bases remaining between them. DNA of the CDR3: TGTGCCAGTAGTATGGGGCCGGGCCAGAGCTCCTACAATGAGCAGTTCTTC. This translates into CASSMGPGQSSYNEQFF.

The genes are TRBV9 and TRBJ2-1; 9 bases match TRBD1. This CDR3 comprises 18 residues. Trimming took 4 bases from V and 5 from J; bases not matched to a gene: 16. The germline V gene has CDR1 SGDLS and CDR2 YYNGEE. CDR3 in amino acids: CASSQPRDRANPNNEQFF. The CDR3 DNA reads TGTGCCAGCAGCCAACCGAGGGACAGGGCCAATCCCAACAATGAGCAGTTCTTC.

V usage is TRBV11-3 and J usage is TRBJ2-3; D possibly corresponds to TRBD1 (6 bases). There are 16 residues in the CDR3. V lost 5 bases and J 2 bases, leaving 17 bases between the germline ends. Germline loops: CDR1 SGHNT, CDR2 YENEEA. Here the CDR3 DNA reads TGTGCCAGCAGCAAATTATCCCGGGACAACACAGATACGCAGTATTTT. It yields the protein CASSKLSRDNTDTQYF.

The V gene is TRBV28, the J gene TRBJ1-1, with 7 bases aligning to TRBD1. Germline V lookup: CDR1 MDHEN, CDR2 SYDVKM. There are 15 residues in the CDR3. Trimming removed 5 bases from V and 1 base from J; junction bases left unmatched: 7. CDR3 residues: CASSAEGQWNTEAFF. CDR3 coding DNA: TGTGCCAGCAGTGCAGAGGGACAGTGGAACACTGAAGCTTTCTTT.

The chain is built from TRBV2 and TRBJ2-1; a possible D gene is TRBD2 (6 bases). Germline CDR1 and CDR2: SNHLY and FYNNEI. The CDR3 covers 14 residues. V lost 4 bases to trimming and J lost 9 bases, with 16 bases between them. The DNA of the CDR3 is TGTGCCAGCAGTGTTTGGCGGGAAAACGGTGAGCAGTTCTTC. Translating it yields CASSVWRENGEQFF.

The CDR3 DNA is TGTGCCAGCAGCTCCCAGGGGGCTTGGGGGAACACTGAAGCTTTCTTT. Amino acid sequence: CASSSQGAWGNTEAFF. The chain couples TRBV7-9 to TRBJ1-1; 8 bases fit TRBD1. V lost 4 bases to trimming and J lost 1 base; unmatched junction nucleotides: 8. In germline, CDR1 is SEHNR, CDR2 FQNEAQ (reference sequence). This CDR3 has 16 amino acids. Combining the CDR3 with reference TRBV7-9 and TRBJ1-1 gives the whole variable domain DTGVSQNPRHKITKRGQNVTFRCDPISEHNRLYWYRQTLGQGPEFLTYFQNEAQLEKSRLLSDRFSAERPKGSFSTLEIQRTEQGDSAMYLCASSSQGAWGNTEAFFGQGTRLTVV.

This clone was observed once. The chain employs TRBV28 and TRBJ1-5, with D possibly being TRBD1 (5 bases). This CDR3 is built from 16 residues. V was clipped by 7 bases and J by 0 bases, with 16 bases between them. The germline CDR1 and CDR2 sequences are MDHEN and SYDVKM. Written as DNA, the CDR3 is TGTGCCAGCACTTGGGTAGGGGCTACTAGCAATCAGCCCCAGCATTTT. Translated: CASTWVGATSNQPQHF.

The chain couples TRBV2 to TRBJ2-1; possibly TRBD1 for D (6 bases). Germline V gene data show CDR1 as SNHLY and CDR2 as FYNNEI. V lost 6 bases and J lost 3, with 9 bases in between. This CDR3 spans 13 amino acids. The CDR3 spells CASREDSYNEQFF. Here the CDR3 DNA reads TGTGCCAGCAGGGAGGACAGCTACAATGAGCAGTTCTTC.

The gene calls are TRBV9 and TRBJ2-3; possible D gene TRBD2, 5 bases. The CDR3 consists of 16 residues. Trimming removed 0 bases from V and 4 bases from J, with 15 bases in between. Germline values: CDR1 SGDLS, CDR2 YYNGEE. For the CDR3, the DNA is TGTGCCAGCAGCGTAGATGGCGGGTACTTTGCAGATACGCAGTATTTT. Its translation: CASSVDGGYFADTQYF.